This TCR beta chain was captured by sequencing in a study of T cell repertoires in cytomegalovirus infection (dated by TCRdb to about 2019). General notes on the study: Peptide stimulations targeted recently identified HLA-C-restricted CMV epitopes, whose presentation resists viral immunomodulation, together with well-studied HLA-B-restricted epitopes. Because public TCR beta signatures pointed to carriage of CMV infection together with the matching HLA type, the HLA type of each donor mattered for the analysis. The full study reports these points: The ex vivo response was dominated by HLA-C-restricted CMV-specific TCR beta clonotypes, which also provided the single most frequent clonotype in two of eight donors. In both this cohort and an independent cohort of 352 donors, the cumulative frequency of public TCR beta family members distinguished carriers of CMV infection plus the relevant HLA type.

The germline ends are 10 bases apart after V is trimmed by 8 bases and J by 2 bases. From its cysteine to its phenylalanine, the CDR3 spans 14 amino acids. Just the 42-base CDR3 DNA is kept, in frame starting at base 1. In the paper's terms, the treatment or condition label means: in vitro stimulation with specific CMV peptide epitopes to enrich CMV-specific T cells. This clonotype appeared many times. Which antigen it targets is not known. Per-base qualities were not stored, and no clone one base away is much larger. This sample was sequenced with an Illumina HiSeq 1500. The public reads were quality trimmed at Q25 with fastp and then assembled into clones with MiXCR by TCRdb, keeping productive beta chains. For every CDR3 protein sequence, its rows merge into one entry that carries the most common genes and DNA. A total of 250,000 to 300,000 distinct CDR3 sequences appear in this sample, less than 25% of them only once. The top ten constitute approximately 19% of the sample.

The specimen was cultured PBMCs, collected from culture after CMV antigen stimulation. The rearrangement combines TRBV12-3 or TRBV12-4 with TRBJ2-6; a weak D assignment points to TRBD2 (5 bases agree). The clonotype originates from a human donor in good health (CMV status not recorded). Some clones in this sample may be carry-over from other donors' samples. At the DNA level, the sequence is TGTGCCAGCCTAGAGGGTCCTGGGGCCAACGTCCTGACTTTC. Its protein product is CASLEGPGANVLTF.